The clone carrying this TCR beta chain has just one count. In the original workflow: Reference gene primer amplification in the assay estimated nucleated cell counts. TCRdb's table, derived via immunoSEQ multiplex PCR, lists solely in-frame clones and lacks some. The V and J calls and clone size were taken over from that table, and D and trimming were inferred from the DNA. In the table there are around 260,000 clones, around nine tenths of which are singletons. The source of the sample is a study of blood T cell repertoires in COVID-19. Turning to the study itself: Some COVID-19 samples were acute and others convalescent; all came from the United States, Italy and Spain. Nucleic acid was either cDNA or gDNA, and it came from T cells, B-cell-depleted T cells, or PBMCs.

This CDR3 region has 17 residues. Looked up from germline, CDR1 is MNHNS and CDR2 is SASEGT. V lost 3 bases to trimming and J lost 2 bases; unmatched junction nucleotides: 5. The origin of this receptor is a woman in her 40s who had recovered from COVID-19. Specimen: peripheral blood. The V gene is TRBV6-1, the J gene TRBJ2-3; the match to TRBD2 covers 13 bases. In DNA form, the CDR3 reads TGTGCCAGCAGTGAGACGGGACTAGCGGGGAACACAGATACGCAGTATTTT. Amino acid sequence: CASSETGLAGNTDTQYF.